This entry concerns a single T cell receptor (beta chain). The antigen is unknown. The identical CDR3 is also encoded by other nucleotide sequences in the sample. V lost 5 bases, J lost 2 bases, and 9 bases lay in between. Germline values: CDR1 SGHTA, CDR2 FQGNSA. The CDR3 covers 13 residues. This entry is derived from a study of cytomegalovirus exposure and HLA in healthy donors. Study details: Earlier findings included nearly 120 million unique TCR beta sequences obtained from 150 million to 200 million T cells. Study-level points and caveats: As a later analysis showed, a missense DCLRE1C variant was linked to trimming of TCR beta V- and J-genes. Productive rates of about 87% or about 30% were seen for most TCR beta V segments in an earlier analysis.

The PCR made use of 60 Vbeta and 13 Jbeta primers. The data were produced by immunoSEQ multiplex PCR, yet TCRdb's version contains in-frame clones alone and is incomplete. The sample lists a few hundred thousand clones; about 83% were seen once. The V and J genes are TRBV7-2 and TRBJ1-2; possible D gene TRBD1, 5 bases. The TCR was taken from a man in his forties or fifties in good health and CMV-seronegative. The sample taken for sequencing was PBMCs. The CDR3 sequence: CASSPDRNYGYTF. CDR3 coding DNA: TGTGCCAGCAGCCCCGACAGAAACTATGGCTACACCTTC. Full variable domain (outside the CDR3, taken from reference TRBV7-2 and TRBJ1-2): GAGVSQSPSNKVTEKGKDVELRCDPISGHTALYWYRQSLGQGLEFLIYFQGNSAPDKSGLPSDRFSAERTGGSVSTLTIQRTQQEDSAVYLCASSPDRNYGYTFGSGTRLTVV.